The 13 T cell receptor beta chains given below trace back to one sample, sequenced in a study of CD8+ T cells in alopecia areata. This sample's treatment: oral pan-JAK inhibitor, 5-10 mg twice daily. RNA, once extracted, was reverse transcribed into cDNA for use as the sequencing template. Only in-frame clones appear in the TCRdb table, and some are missing; sequencing was by immunoSEQ multiplex PCR. The sample lists fewer than 200,000 clones, around 59% seen once, with 11% to 15% in the top ten. Sequencing was performed on CD4+ T cells sorted from blood, taken at week 24, from a patient treated with tofacitinib. These receptors came from a human donor with alopecia areata.

This clone was detected a few times. This chain links TRBV5-6 with TRBJ2-1; TRBD2 agrees at 8 bases. This CDR3 contains 16 residues. CDR1 and CDR2 from the germline V gene are SGHDT and YYEEEE. Losses at the gene ends were 4 bases for V and 4 bases for J; bases not matched to a gene: 10. DNA of the CDR3: TGTGCCAGCAGCCCAATTCAGCGGGGGCCTTACAATGAGCAGTTCTTC. This gives the protein CASSPIQRGPYNEQFF.

This clone was picked up a small number of times. CDR3 residues: CASRDRGDNSPLHF. The DNA for the CDR3 is TGTGCCAGCAGAGACAGGGGAGATAATTCACCCCTCCACTTT. The rearrangement links TRBV2 to TRBJ1-6; TRBD1 aligns across 8 bases. The CDR3 runs 14 residues. Trimming cost V 6 bases and J 5 bases; bases outside gene matches: 3. Germline values: CDR1 SNHLY, CDR2 FYNNEI.

The chain carries TRBV6-5 and TRBJ2-7; 7 bases are a match to TRBD1. V shed 6 bases and J 1 base; nucleotides not matched to a gene: 6. Per the germline V gene, CDR1 is MNHEY and CDR2 is SVGAGI. This CDR3 contains 14 residues. CDR3 in DNA: TGTGCCAGCAGGAGGGGACAGTTATCCTACGAGCAGTACTTC. It translates to CASRRGQLSYEQYF.

The CDR3 DNA follows: TGTGCCAGCACCCGCCCGGGACTAGCGGGGGGTGGTCAGTACTTC. It is translated as CASTRPGLAGGGQYF. The chain uses TRBV5-6 and TRBJ2-5, with TRBD2 identical over 15 bases. The CDR3 covers 15 residues. Germline V gene sequence: CDR1 SGHDT, CDR2 YYEEEE. V trimming: 6 bases; J trimming: 11 bases; junction bases outside the gene matches: 11.

The chain is built from TRBV30 and TRBJ1-1; the match to TRBD1 covers 8 bases. This CDR3 has 14 amino acids. The germline CDR1 and CDR2 sequences are GTSNPN and SVGIG (reference sequence). Trimming cost V 4 bases and J 6 bases; bases outside gene matches: 10. This CDR3 reads CAWTTQGASAEAFF. CDR3 sequence (DNA): TGTGCCTGGACTACTCAGGGGGCTAGCGCTGAAGCTTTCTTT.

The chain has TRBV6-6 and TRBJ2-1; no clear D gene. This CDR3 is 14 amino acids long. With 3 bases removed from V and 2 bases from J, the gap between germline ends came to 8 bases. Looked up from germline, CDR1 is MNHNY and CDR2 is SVGAGI (reference sequence). CDR3 sequence reads: CASSYKGPYNEQFF. The CDR3 DNA is TGTGCCAGCAGTTATAAAGGGCCCTACAATGAGCAGTTCTTC.

Details on this clone: This sample includes further DNA sequences coding for the same CDR3. V gene TRBV5-1 combines with J gene TRBJ2-7; weak D call: TRBD1 (6 bases). CDR1 is SGHRS, CDR2 YFSETQ, per germline. CDR3 length: 15 residues. V shed 0 bases and J shed 0 bases, with 10 bases lying between them. This CDR3 reads CASSLVVGGSYEQYF. CDR3 DNA sequence: TGCGCCAGCAGCTTGGTAGTAGGGGGCTCCTACGAGCAGTACTTC.

This chain uses TRBV4-2 with TRBJ2-7; D is perhaps TRBD2 (5 bases). The length of the CDR3 is 16 residues. Deletions cut 4 bases from V and 3 bases from J, with 19 bases between. Per germline, CDR1 LGHNA and CDR2 YNFKEQ. CDR3: CASSRALGERGYEQYF. DNA for the CDR3: TGTGCCAGCAGCCGCGCGCTAGGCGAACGGGGCTACGAGCAGTACTTC.

The chain carries TRBV11-2 and TRBJ1-2; D perhaps matches TRBD1 (5 bases). Germline V gives CDR1 SGHAT, CDR2 FQNNGV. The germline V and J ends were trimmed by 5 bases and 0 bases, with 16 bases remaining between them. The CDR3 totals 16 residues. The CDR3 region is CASSPVRGPSNYGYTF. CDR3 coding DNA: TGTGCCAGCAGCCCCGTGAGGGGCCCATCTAACTATGGCTACACCTTC. Using reference TRBV11-2 and TRBJ1-2 for the parts outside the CDR3, the full variable domain is EAGVAQSPRYKIIEKRQSVAFWCNPISGHATLYWYQQILGQGPKLLIQFQNNGVVDDSQLPKDRFSAERLKGVDSTLKIQPAKLEDSAVYLCASSPVRGPSNYGYTFGSGTRLTVV.

This sequence joins TRBV2 and TRBJ2-5; D unresolved. Deletions cut 5 bases from V and 5 bases from J, with 15 bases between. Looked up from germline, CDR1 is SNHLY and CDR2 is FYNNEI. The CDR3 is made up of 14 amino acids. CDR3 bases: TGTGCCAGCAGTTCCCCGGACCGCAAGGAGACCCAGTACTTC. This encodes CASSSPDRKETQYF.

This chain joins TRBV15 and TRBJ2-6; D is possibly TRBD1 (5 bases). V was shortened by 1 base and J by 4 bases, with 14 bases between the two germline ends. This CDR3 region has 17 residues. Germline loops: CDR1 LNHNV, CDR2 YYDKDF (reference sequence). The CDR3 DNA is TGTGCCACCAGCAGAGGGACAAGGGATCTGGGGGCCAACGTCCTGACTTTC. It specifies CATSRGTRDLGANVLTF.

The chain combines TRBV7-8 with TRBJ1-1; D perhaps matches TRBD1 (6 bases). Germline CDR1 SGHVS, CDR2 FQNEAQ. V lost 5 bases and J lost 11, with 30 bases in between. The CDR3 is 17 residues long. DNA for the CDR3: TGTGCCAGCAGCATAATCGCATCGGGACACAGCCCTCAAGGGGCTTTCTTT. Translation gives CASSIIASGHSPQGAFF.

The count of this clone is one. The chain has TRBV4-2 and TRBJ2-5, with TRBD1 matching 7 bases. This CDR3 has 16 residues. The ends lost 1 base at V and 1 base at J; junction bases unmatched: 6. Germline V gene sequence: CDR1 LGHNA, CDR2 YNFKEQ. DNA of the CDR3: TGTGCCAGCAGCCAAGGGTCCCGGGACAGCCAAGAGACCCAGTACTTC. Translation: CASSQGSRDSQETQYF.